This TCR beta chain emerged from a study of blood T cell repertoires in COVID-19 (dated by TCRdb to 2018 to 2020). Broadly, across the study: Samples covering the acute and convalescent phases of COVID-19 were provided by collaborators in the United States, Italy and Spain. The prospective study material was composed of cDNA or gDNA derived from T cells, B-cell-depleted T cells, or PBMCs. Deeply sampled blood TCRbeta repertoires from subjects exposed to, actively infected with, or recovered from COVID-19 were included in the dataset. A freely available public database, intended as a resource for researchers studying the immune response to SARS-CoV-2, is where the repertoires were released. Samples were obtained from the ongoing ImmuneRACE study (first 160 participants) and from over 1,000 subjects provided by 6 global collaborators. Nearly every sample came with metadata listing a de-identified subject ID, COVID-19 status, age in years and sex. HLA class I and class II types, where available, came from metadata supplied by the sample provider rather than from assay-based typing.

One collaborating source in Seattle enrolled patients during active infection and followed them longitudinally through the course of disease. The collaborating institutions used their own protocols to collect whole blood in K2EDTA tubes. For TCRbeta analysis, collaborators shipped samples as frozen whole blood, isolated PBMCs, or DNA extracted from either of those sample types. Study-level results and caveats: The quantity of clinical and demographic metadata differed by source and by participant and was supplied without curation.

Concerning this clone: Its antigen is not yet known. Base qualities are not recorded, but no much larger clone differs from it by a single base.

TCRbeta CDR3 regions were amplified from genomic DNA using the immunoSEQ Assay, a bias-controlled multiplex PCR. The original pipeline was this. The number of nucleated cells in each sample was estimated from the amplification of reference gene primers within the assay. Sequence reads were collapsed and filtered to measure the absolute abundance of every unique TCRbeta CDR3 rearrangement. Productive Simpson clonality was computed per sample as the square root of Simpson's diversity index over productive rearrangements. What TCRdb holds here is the immuneACCESS table cut down to in-frame rearrangements. Part of the clones is not present; checked against another copy, under half of the missing clones reflect an unresolved V gene, and the others are unexplained. The DNA gave D and trimming, while V, J and clone size come from that table. Here the sample has about 280,000 clones; 75% to 90% occur a single time. 10% to 15% of the sample lies in the top ten.

Looking up the germline V gene yields CDR1 SGDLS and CDR2 YYNGEE. From V the trimming removes 0 bases and from J it removes 5 bases, while the gene matches leave 8 bases of the junction unaccounted for. The CDR3, cysteine through phenylalanine, is 17 amino acids long. The kept DNA is CDR3 alone, 51 bases in frame from the first base. Recombination linked TRBV9 to TRBJ2-3, with 11 middle bases fitting TRBD2. The clonotype was recovered from a woman aged 70-85 years with COVID-19, enrolled during active disease. Input material: peripheral blood. CDR3 reads: CASSVGDLAGGEDTQYF. Read as DNA, the sequence is TGTGCCAGCAGCGTAGGAGATCTAGCGGGGGGCGAAGATACGCAGTATTTT.